The 15 T cell receptor beta chains reported below all come from one sample, sequenced in a study of shared clonotypes between healthy human individuals. CD45RO-negative cells were positively selected for CCR7, leaving out terminally differentiated effector memory CD45RA+ cells. The protocol was immunoSEQ multiplex PCR, while the TCRdb copy is restricted to in-frame clones and leaves out a portion. The table has about 680,000 clones, 92% seen once. The material sequenced was naive CD8+ T cells sorted from blood. These receptors originate from a young man in good health.

The chain links TRBV6-5 to TRBJ2-3; the D is unclear. V lost 6 bases and J 1 base, leaving 11 bases between the germline ends. There are 14 residues in the CDR3. Germline V CDR1 and CDR2: MNHEY, SVGAGI. CDR3 protein: CASRKTARTDTQYF. The CDR3 nucleotides are TGTGCCAGCAGGAAGACTGCTCGCACAGATACGCAGTATTTT.

The V and J genes are TRBV6-1 and TRBJ2-5; D possibly corresponds to TRBD2 (6 bases). CDR3 length equals 16 residues. Trimming stripped 4 bases from V and 4 bases from J, with 19 bases between. CDR1 and CDR2 (germline): MNHNS, SASEGT. DNA for the CDR3: TGTGCCAGCAGTGGTCCCCACCTCGGCGGGGCAGAGACCCAGTACTTC. It specifies CASSGPHLGGAETQYF.

The V and J genes are TRBV7-9 and TRBJ2-3, with 7 bases lining up with TRBD2. This CDR3 contains 13 residues. Germline CDR1 and CDR2: SEHNR and FQNEAQ (reference sequence). CDR3 DNA: TGTGCTGGGAGGGGAACTAGCACAGATACGCAGTATTTT. Translating it yields CAGRGTSTDTQYF.

In its sample, this clone was seen once. V usage is TRBV4-1 and J usage is TRBJ2-2; 9 bases match TRBD1. Germline values: CDR1 MGHRA, CDR2 YSYEKL. The V and J ends lost 3 bases and 5 bases, in that order; junction bases with no gene match: 4. The CDR3 extends over 15 amino acids. The CDR3 reads CASSQDRGKTGELFF. The CDR3 nucleotides are TGCGCCAGCAGCCAGGACAGGGGAAAGACCGGGGAGCTGTTTTTT.

V is TRBV7-9 and J is TRBJ2-7; 11 bases align to TRBD2. With V trimmed by 5 bases and J by 0 bases, 3 bases remained unmatched. Per the germline V gene, CDR1 is SEHNR and CDR2 is FQNEAQ (reference sequence). This CDR3 comprises 15 residues. DNA for the CDR3: TGTGCCAGCAGCATAACTAGCGGGGGCTCCTACGAGCAGTACTTC. Protein sequence: CASSITSGGSYEQYF.

The chain has TRBV7-7 and TRBJ2-5, with D possibly TRBD2 on 5 matching bases. Germline V lookup: CDR1 SSHAT, CDR2 FNYEAQ (reference sequence). The CDR3 consists of 16 residues. V was shortened by 2 bases and J by 1 base, with 14 bases between the two germline ends. CDR3 amino acids: CASSLRGDPGQETQYF. CDR3 DNA: TGTGCCAGCAGCTTACGGGGAGACCCAGGCCAAGAGACCCAGTACTTC.

The table lists this clone with many counts. The sample carries other DNA sequences with the same CDR3. The V and J genes are TRBV27 and TRBJ1-5, with D possibly TRBD1 on 6 matching bases. The CDR3 loop spans 14 amino acids. The V gene lost 5 bases and the J gene lost 0 bases, with 8 bases spanning the gap. The germline CDR1 and CDR2 sequences are MNHEY and SMNVEV (reference sequence). CDR3 in amino acids: CASSHRDSNQPQHF. The CDR3 bases are TGTGCCAGCAGTCACAGGGATAGCAATCAGCCCCAGCATTTT.

The chain joins TRBV4-3 to TRBJ2-3, with 7 bases identical to TRBD1. V lost 4 bases and J lost 4; bases outside the gene matches: 11. Germline CDR1 is LGHNA and CDR2 is YSLEER. The CDR3 has 16 residues. CDR3 residues: CASSPENRGIADTQYF. CDR3 nucleotide sequence: TGCGCCAGCAGCCCGGAGAACAGGGGCATTGCAGATACGCAGTATTTT.

The chain combines TRBV7-9 with TRBJ2-3, with 7 bases identical to TRBD2. With V trimmed by 4 bases and J by 2 bases, 6 bases remained unmatched. The CDR3 sequence is 15 residues long. Germline assignment: CDR1 SEHNR and CDR2 FQNEAQ (reference sequence). The CDR3 DNA sequence: TGTGCCAGCAGCTCGCCGGGACTATACACAGATACGCAGTATTTT. Its translation: CASSSPGLYTDTQYF.

The chain joins TRBV5-1 to TRBJ2-7; 9 bases agree with TRBD1. CDR3 length: 15 residues. With 4 bases clipped from V and 3 bases from J, the junction kept 8 bases outside the gene matches. Germline V gives CDR1 SGHRS, CDR2 YFSETQ. CDR3 DNA sequence: TGCGCCAGCAGCCCTCGATGGACAGGGGACTACGAGCAGTACTTC. Its translation: CASSPRWTGDYEQYF.

The chain links TRBV19 to TRBJ2-7, with D possibly TRBD2 on 5 matching bases. This CDR3 spans 11 amino acids. CDR1 LNHDA and CDR2 SQIVND come from the germline V gene (reference sequence). Trimming removed 8 bases at V and 6 bases at J, with 11 bases between. CDR3 DNA sequence: TGTGCCAGTTCCTCGGCGGGCGAGCAGTACTTC. The encoded protein is CASSSAGEQYF.

This chain joins TRBV2 and TRBJ2-5; D remains ambiguous. The CDR3 loop spans 15 amino acids. The germline V gene has CDR1 SNHLY and CDR2 FYNNEI. V was trimmed by 2 bases and J by 1 base, leaving 11 bases between them. DNA for the CDR3: TGTGCCAGCAGTGAATTTGTAGTTCCCCAAGAGACCCAGTACTTC. It encodes CASSEFVVPQETQYF.

The genes are TRBV4-1 and TRBJ2-3; tentative D call: TRBD2 (6 bases). V dropped 5 bases and J dropped 0 bases, with 15 bases sitting between them. Germline V gene sequence: CDR1 MGHRA, CDR2 YSYEKL. The CDR3 has 16 amino acids. Here the CDR3 reads CASSDEAGTSTDTQYF. The CDR3 DNA follows: TGCGCCAGCAGCGATGAGGCAGGGACTAGCACAGATACGCAGTATTTT.

J is TRBJ1-1 and V is TRBV28, with D hard to call. The germline gives CDR1 MDHEN, CDR2 SYDVKM. The CDR3 runs 13 residues. Trimming removed 2 bases from V and 1 base from J, with 5 bases in between. CDR3 protein: CASSLTENTEAFF. Here the CDR3 DNA reads TGTGCCAGCAGTTTAACCGAGAACACTGAAGCTTTCTTT.

The chain combines TRBV5-8 with TRBJ1-5; TRBD1 might be the D (5 bases). Trimming took off 4 bases at V and 6 bases at J, with 17 bases between the two ends. Germline-derived CDR1 and CDR2 are SGHTS and YDEGEE. CDR3 length equals 15 residues. In DNA form, the CDR3 reads TGTGCCAGCAGCCCGGACTCAGGGAATATTCAGCCCCAGCATTTT. Its translation is CASSPDSGNIQPQHF. The full variable domain, completed using reference TRBV5-8 and TRBJ1-5, is EAGVTQSPTHLIKTRGQQATLRCSPISGHTSVYWYQQALGLGLQFLLWYDEGEERNRGNFPPRFSGRQFPNYSSELNVNALELEDSALYLCASSPDSGNIQPQHFGDGTRLSIL.